This T cell receptor (beta chain) was captured in a study of blood T cell repertoires in COVID-19. Study summary: From the United States, Italy and Spain came samples of acute and convalescent COVID-19. In each case, the material was cDNA or gDNA derived from T cells, B-cell-depleted T cells, or PBMCs.

The V end lost 4 bases, the J end lost 1 base, and 16 bases lay between the germline ends. Germline assignment: CDR1 SQVTM and CDR2 ANQGSEA. This CDR3 has 15 amino acids. The study recruited people aged roughly 18 to 95 years across approximately 24 US areas. Researchers sorted participants into cohorts using their self-reported clinical history. Measured with immunoSEQ multiplex PCR; TCRdb has only the in-frame clones, and not every one. The table includes 220,000 or so clones, 75% to 90% detected once. Specimen: PBMCs or T cells enriched from blood (not recorded which). This TCR was sampled from a woman in her late teens or twenties in a cohort exposed to, infected with or recovered from COVID-19 (not recorded which). The rearrangement joins TRBV29-1 to TRBJ1-1, with D unresolved. The CDR3, as DNA: TGCAGCGTTGGATCCGACGGAGCCTGGAACACTGAAGCTTTCTTT. It codes for CSVGSDGAWNTEAFF.